The rows below give T cell receptor beta chains drawn from one sample of a study of human T cells and chemical hapten exposure. TCRdb re-analysed the RACE reads in MiXCR, keeping a single row per CDR3 protein. The sample holds tens of thousands of distinct CDR3 sequences, 11% seen once. Material: whole blood, obtained in connection with sensitization to the hapten diphenylcyclopropenone (DPC). Source of these receptors: a woman between 45 and 60 years old with alopecia areata. Some clones in this sample may be carry-over from other donors' samples. The CDR3 runs from the conserved cysteine through the conserved F or W. Each record gives: clone size, D gene, J gene, V gene, CDR3 protein, CDR3 DNA. The D gene is left open where the match is weak. The size entry is marked missing in some rows and otherwise reads once, few, many or a size class.

clone_size: -; d_call: TRBD1; j_call: TRBJ2-5; v_call: TRBV5-5; cdr3_aa: CASSQTGGTQETQYF; cdr3_nt: TGTGCCAGCAGCCAAACAGGGGGCACCCAAGAGACCCAGTACTTC
clone_size: many; d_call: TRBD1; j_call: TRBJ2-3; v_call: TRBV5-4; cdr3_aa: CASSPGQGTDTQYF; cdr3_nt: TGTGCCAGCAGCCCGGGACAGGGCACAGATACGCAGTATTTT
clone_size: many; d_call: -; j_call: TRBJ2-5; v_call: TRBV7-3; cdr3_aa: CASSPGLRGETQYF; cdr3_nt: TGTGCCAGCAGCCCCGGGCTGCGGGGAGAGACCCAGTACTTC
clone_size: many; d_call: -; j_call: TRBJ2-5; v_call: TRBV28; cdr3_aa: CASSLFGAEMGETQYF; cdr3_nt: TGTGCCAGCAGTTTATTTGGCGCGGAGATGGGAGAGACCCAGTACTTC
clone_size: -; d_call: TRBD2; j_call: TRBJ2-1; v_call: TRBV4-3; cdr3_aa: CASSQGGTRIAEQFF; cdr3_nt: TGCGCCAGCAGCCAAGGGGGGACTAGGATCGCTGAGCAGTTCTTC
clone_size: few; d_call: -; j_call: TRBJ2-7; v_call: TRBV5-1; cdr3_aa: CASGDFTTYEQYF; cdr3_nt: TGCGCCAGCGGGGACTTCACTACCTACGAGCAGTACTTC
clone_size: -; d_call: -; j_call: TRBJ2-1; v_call: TRBV2; cdr3_aa: CASRKGAPSRDGEQFF; cdr3_nt: TGTGCCAGTCGCAAAGGGGCGCCTAGTAGGGATGGTGAGCAGTTCTTC
clone_size: many; d_call: TRBD2; j_call: TRBJ2-1; v_call: TRBV5-1; cdr3_aa: CASSFGLAGDYNEQFF; cdr3_nt: TGCGCCAGCAGCTTCGGGCTAGCGGGAGACTACAATGAGCAGTTCTTC
clone_size: few; d_call: -; j_call: TRBJ1-1; v_call: TRBV24-1; cdr3_aa: CATSDAGGTEAFF; cdr3_nt: TGTGCCACCAGTGATGCCGGGGGAACTGAAGCTTTCTTT
clone_size: -; d_call: -; j_call: TRBJ2-5; v_call: TRBV12-3/TRBV12-4; cdr3_aa: CASSLGSAVTQYF; cdr3_nt: TGTGCCAGCAGTTTAGGGTCAGCGGTGACCCAGTACTTC
clone_size: -; d_call: -; j_call: TRBJ2-7; v_call: TRBV9; cdr3_aa: CASSPEGKADYEQYF; cdr3_nt: TGTGCCAGCAGCCCTGAGGGGAAAGCGGATTACGAGCAGTACTTC
clone_size: many; d_call: -; j_call: TRBJ2-2; v_call: TRBV5-1; cdr3_aa: CASSTSVTGELFF; cdr3_nt: TGCGCCAGCAGTACGTCCGTAACCGGGGAGCTGTTTTTT
clone_size: many; d_call: -; j_call: TRBJ2-7; v_call: TRBV11-2; cdr3_aa: CASRGLRRAAYEQYF; cdr3_nt: TGTGCCAGCAGGGGACTGAGGCGGGCGGCCTACGAGCAGTACTTC
clone_size: -; d_call: -; j_call: TRBJ2-7; v_call: TRBV5-5; cdr3_aa: CASSHPDYEQYF; cdr3_nt: TGTGCCAGCAGCCACCCAGACTACGAGCAGTACTTC
clone_size: many; d_call: -; j_call: TRBJ2-1; v_call: TRBV7-8; cdr3_aa: CASSTQFHEQFF; cdr3_nt: TGTGCCAGCAGCACCCAGTTCCATGAGCAGTTCTTC
clone_size: many; d_call: -; j_call: TRBJ2-2; v_call: TRBV5-1; cdr3_aa: CASSLVRVSGELFF; cdr3_nt: TGCGCCAGCAGCTTGGTAAGGGTGTCCGGGGAGCTGTTTTTT
clone_size: many; d_call: -; j_call: TRBJ2-2; v_call: TRBV7-3; cdr3_aa: CASSPSQGKFGELFF; cdr3_nt: TGTGCCAGCAGCCCGAGTCAGGGGAAGTTCGGGGAGCTGTTTTTT
clone_size: few; d_call: -; j_call: TRBJ1-4; v_call: TRBV6-6; cdr3_aa: CASSYGNGEKLFF; cdr3_nt: TGTGCCAGCAGTTACGGAAACGGTGAAAAACTGTTTTTT
clone_size: many; d_call: -; j_call: TRBJ2-2; v_call: TRBV10-3; cdr3_aa: CAITHNTNTGELFF; cdr3_nt: TGTGCCATCACTCATAACACGAACACCGGGGAGCTGTTTTTT
clone_size: -; d_call: -; j_call: TRBJ2-5; v_call: TRBV9; cdr3_aa: CASSVATGETQYF; cdr3_nt: TGTGCCAGCAGCGTAGCTACAGGAGAGACCCAGTACTTC
clone_size: few; d_call: -; j_call: TRBJ2-7; v_call: TRBV14; cdr3_aa: CASSLQGLGTYEQYF; cdr3_nt: TGTGCCAGCAGCCTTCAGGGACTCGGGACCTACGAGCAGTACTTC
clone_size: many; d_call: -; j_call: TRBJ2-1; v_call: TRBV5-1; cdr3_aa: CASSLVDTADEQFF; cdr3_nt: TGCGCCAGCAGCTTGGTCGACACCGCGGATGAGCAGTTCTTC
clone_size: many; d_call: -; j_call: TRBJ2-3; v_call: TRBV20-1; cdr3_aa: CSARRVTSRADTQYF; cdr3_nt: TGCAGTGCTAGGAGAGTGACTAGTCGTGCAGATACGCAGTATTTT
clone_size: few; d_call: -; j_call: TRBJ1-5; v_call: TRBV7-2; cdr3_aa: CASSPVVSPNQPQHF; cdr3_nt: TGTGCCAGCAGCCCCGTTGTATCCCCCAATCAGCCCCAGCATTTT
clone_size: few; d_call: TRBD1; j_call: TRBJ2-3; v_call: TRBV5-1; cdr3_aa: CASSRGPTDTQYF; cdr3_nt: TGCGCCAGCAGCAGGGGGCCCACAGATACGCAGTATTTT
clone_size: many; d_call: -; j_call: TRBJ2-2; v_call: TRBV18; cdr3_aa: CASSLLAGNQNTGELFF; cdr3_nt: TGTGCCAGCTCCCTCCTGGCAGGGAATCAGAACACCGGGGAGCTGTTTTTT
clone_size: many; d_call: -; j_call: TRBJ2-5; v_call: TRBV7-6; cdr3_aa: CASSPGTTLKTQYF; cdr3_nt: TGTGCCAGCAGCCCGGGGACAACATTAAAGACCCAGTACTTC
clone_size: few; d_call: -; j_call: TRBJ2-7; v_call: TRBV29-1; cdr3_aa: CSVGNQQGTGSYEQYF; cdr3_nt: TGCAGCGTTGGGAACCAACAGGGAACGGGGTCCTACGAGCAGTACTTC
clone_size: many; d_call: -; j_call: TRBJ1-1; v_call: TRBV7-3; cdr3_aa: CASSLGRARRLNTEAFF; cdr3_nt: TGTGCCAGCAGCTTAGGACGGGCAAGGCGGTTGAACACTGAAGCTTTCTTT
clone_size: many; d_call: -; j_call: TRBJ2-5; v_call: TRBV5-4; cdr3_aa: CASSSSGGVQETQYF; cdr3_nt: TGTGCCAGCAGCTCCTCTGGAGGGGTTCAAGAGACCCAGTACTTC
clone_size: many; d_call: TRBD1; j_call: TRBJ2-3; v_call: TRBV7-2; cdr3_aa: CASSRTGVEIRDTQYF; cdr3_nt: TGTGCCAGCAGCCGGACAGGGGTTGAAATAAGGGATACGCAGTATTTT
clone_size: -; d_call: TRBD1; j_call: TRBJ1-1; v_call: TRBV12-3/TRBV12-4; cdr3_aa: CASSLRDRANTEAFF; cdr3_nt: TGTGCCAGCAGTCTCCGGGACAGGGCGAACACTGAAGCTTTCTTT
clone_size: -; d_call: TRBD1; j_call: TRBJ1-2; v_call: TRBV6-5; cdr3_aa: CASSYLGGHGYTF; cdr3_nt: TGTGCCAGCAGTTATCTAGGGGGCCATGGCTACACCTTC
clone_size: -; d_call: TRBD1; j_call: TRBJ2-7; v_call: TRBV5-1; cdr3_aa: CASSLVVQGNEQYF; cdr3_nt: TGCGCCAGCAGCTTGGTTGTACAGGGGAACGAGCAGTACTTC
clone_size: -; d_call: -; j_call: TRBJ1-6; v_call: TRBV9; cdr3_aa: CASSVDPSGNSPLHF; cdr3_nt: TGTGCCAGCAGCGTAGACCCATCCGGCAATTCACCCCTCCACTTT
clone_size: many; d_call: TRBD2; j_call: TRBJ2-1; v_call: TRBV20-1; cdr3_aa: CSAKGLAATMSRNQFF; cdr3_nt: TGCAGTGCAAAGGGACTAGCGGCCACAATGAGCAGAAACCAGTTCTTC
clone_size: many; d_call: TRBD1; j_call: TRBJ2-4; v_call: TRBV28; cdr3_aa: CASSWDRGGNIQYF; cdr3_nt: TGTGCCAGCAGTTGGGACAGGGGAGGGAACATTCAGTACTTC
clone_size: many; d_call: TRBD1; j_call: TRBJ2-1; v_call: TRBV19; cdr3_aa: CASRLQGAVNEQFF; cdr3_nt: TGTGCCAGTAGGTTACAGGGGGCGGTCAATGAGCAGTTCTTC
clone_size: many; d_call: -; j_call: TRBJ1-4; v_call: TRBV6-5; cdr3_aa: CASSWSSGRVEKLFF; cdr3_nt: TGTGCCAGCAGTTGGTCCAGTGGAAGAGTTGAAAAACTGTTTTTT
clone_size: -; d_call: TRBD2; j_call: TRBJ2-2; v_call: TRBV28; cdr3_aa: CASSPATSGATGELFF; cdr3_nt: TGTGCCAGCAGTCCAGCGACTAGCGGGGCCACCGGGGAGCTGTTTTTT
clone_size: many; d_call: -; j_call: TRBJ2-7; v_call: TRBV6-2/TRBV6-3; cdr3_aa: CASSYPAYEQYF; cdr3_nt: TGTGCCAGCAGTTATCCAGCCTACGAGCAGTACTTC
clone_size: few; d_call: TRBD1; j_call: TRBJ1-5; v_call: TRBV7-9; cdr3_aa: CASSLGDRGRNQPQHF; cdr3_nt: TGTGCCAGCAGCTTAGGCGACAGGGGAAGGAATCAGCCCCAGCATTTT
clone_size: -; d_call: -; j_call: TRBJ2-1; v_call: TRBV30; cdr3_aa: CAWTPERDNEQFF; cdr3_nt: TGTGCCTGGACCCCCGAGAGGGACAATGAGCAGTTCTTC
clone_size: -; d_call: TRBD2; j_call: TRBJ2-3; v_call: TRBV7-2; cdr3_aa: CASSLGGLAGGLFTDTQYF; cdr3_nt: TGTGCCAGCAGCTTAGGGGGACTAGCGGGAGGCCTTTTCACAGATACGCAGTATTTT
clone_size: many; d_call: -; j_call: TRBJ2-6; v_call: TRBV11-2; cdr3_aa: CASSSWTAMEGANVLTF; cdr3_nt: TGTGCCAGCAGCTCCTGGACGGCCATGGAAGGGGCCAACGTCCTGACTTTC
clone_size: many; d_call: -; j_call: TRBJ2-1; v_call: TRBV7-3; cdr3_aa: CASSIAEVNEQFF; cdr3_nt: TGTGCCAGCAGTATAGCTGAAGTCAATGAGCAGTTCTTC
clone_size: many; d_call: -; j_call: TRBJ2-3; v_call: TRBV12-3/TRBV12-4; cdr3_aa: CASSWRGFGTDTQYF; cdr3_nt: TGTGCCAGCAGTTGGCGGGGATTCGGCACAGATACGCAGTATTTT
clone_size: many; d_call: -; j_call: TRBJ1-5; v_call: TRBV18; cdr3_aa: CASSLGDSNQPQHF; cdr3_nt: TGTGCCAGCTCCTTGGGAGATAGCAATCAGCCCCAGCATTTT
clone_size: few; d_call: -; j_call: TRBJ1-5; v_call: TRBV2; cdr3_aa: CASGYDRNNQPQHF; cdr3_nt: TGTGCCAGCGGCTACGACAGAAACAATCAGCCCCAGCATTTT
clone_size: -; d_call: -; j_call: TRBJ1-2; v_call: TRBV30; cdr3_aa: CAWSAGTASRGYTF; cdr3_nt: TGTGCCTGGAGCGCCGGGACCGCCAGCCGTGGCTACACCTTC
clone_size: many; d_call: -; j_call: TRBJ2-1; v_call: TRBV7-9; cdr3_aa: CASSLDGWYEQFF; cdr3_nt: TGTGCCAGCAGCTTAGATGGGTGGTATGAGCAGTTCTTC
clone_size: -; d_call: TRBD2; j_call: TRBJ2-1; v_call: TRBV7-7; cdr3_aa: CASSLGLREGRGEQFF; cdr3_nt: TGTGCTAGCAGCTTAGGTCTGCGGGAGGGCCGAGGGGAGCAGTTCTTC
clone_size: many; d_call: -; j_call: TRBJ2-1; v_call: TRBV7-2; cdr3_aa: CASSPGRGGYNEQFF; cdr3_nt: TGTGCCAGCAGCCCCGGCAGGGGAGGATACAATGAGCAGTTCTTC
clone_size: many; d_call: TRBD1; j_call: TRBJ1-5; v_call: TRBV19; cdr3_aa: CASRRGRQGDNQPQHF; cdr3_nt: TGTGCCAGTAGACGGGGCCGACAGGGGGACAATCAGCCCCAGCATTTT
clone_size: few; d_call: TRBD2; j_call: TRBJ2-3; v_call: TRBV4-3; cdr3_aa: CASSPTTSAPSTQYF; cdr3_nt: TGCGCCAGCAGCCCGACGACTAGCGCCCCCTCCACGCAGTATTTT